This T cell receptor (beta chain) emerged from a study of shared clonotypes between healthy human individuals. Turning to the study itself: Two women and three men aged 18 to 49 served as donors. Each donor's CD4 naive and CD4 memory cells filled three plates apiece, CD8 naive two, and CD8 memory one. Broader study findings: The naive CD4 repertoires of a handful of donors were compared, and roughly 5% of clonotypes were shared.

Only Caucasian adults living in Nashville, Tennessee made up the donor group. The CDR3 consists of 14 residues. V was cut by 1 base and J by 5 bases, with 12 bases left in between. Germline CDR1 and CDR2: SGHRS and YFSETQ. Generated by immunoSEQ multiplex PCR, the TCRdb table keeps only in-frame clones and is missing some. The sample shows some 1,400,000 clones, more than 95% of them seen only once. In regard to this clone: Antigen specificity is unknown.

This clonotype was obtained from a man aged 25-45 years in good health. This chain joins TRBV5-1 and TRBJ1-2; the D is unclear. Sequenced material: naive CD4+ T cells sorted from blood. Subset of the sample: CD45RA+ positively selected. CDR3 amino acids: CASSLRSPGYGYTF. The CDR3, as DNA: TGCGCCAGCAGCTTGAGGTCGCCGGGGTATGGCTACACCTTC. The whole variable domain, filled in from reference TRBV5-1 and TRBJ1-2, reads KAGVTQTPRYLIKTRGQQVTLSCSPISGHRSVSWYQQTPGQGLQFLFEYFSETQRNKGNFPGRFSGRQFSNSRSEMNVSTLELGDSALYLCASSLRSPGYGYTFGSGTRLTVV.